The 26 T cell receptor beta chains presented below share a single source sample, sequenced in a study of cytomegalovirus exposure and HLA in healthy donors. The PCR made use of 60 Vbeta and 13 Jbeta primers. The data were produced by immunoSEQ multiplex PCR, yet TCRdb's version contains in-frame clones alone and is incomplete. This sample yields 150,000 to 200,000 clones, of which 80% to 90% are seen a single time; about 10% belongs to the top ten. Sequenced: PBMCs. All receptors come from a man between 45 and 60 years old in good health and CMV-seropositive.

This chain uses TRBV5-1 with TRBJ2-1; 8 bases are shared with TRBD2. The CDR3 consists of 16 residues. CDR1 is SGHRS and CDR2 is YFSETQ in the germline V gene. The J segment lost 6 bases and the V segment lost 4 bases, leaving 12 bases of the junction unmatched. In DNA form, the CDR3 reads TGCGCCAGCAGCGTCGATTCCCGGCGGGAGGTCAATGAGCAGTTCTTC. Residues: CASSVDSRREVNEQFF.

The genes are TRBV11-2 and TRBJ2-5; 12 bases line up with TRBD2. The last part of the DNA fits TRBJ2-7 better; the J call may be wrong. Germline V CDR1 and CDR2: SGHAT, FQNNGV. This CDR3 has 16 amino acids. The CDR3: CASSFVLAGGSYEQYF. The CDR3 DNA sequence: TGTGCCAGCAGCTTCGTACTAGCGGGAGGATCCTACGAGCAGTACTTC.

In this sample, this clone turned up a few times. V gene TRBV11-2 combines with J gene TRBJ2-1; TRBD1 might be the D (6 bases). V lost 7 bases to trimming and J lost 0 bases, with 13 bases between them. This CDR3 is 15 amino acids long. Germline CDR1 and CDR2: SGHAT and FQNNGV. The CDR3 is CASNLGQSSYNEQFF. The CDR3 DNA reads TGTGCCAGCAACCTAGGACAGAGCTCCTACAATGAGCAGTTCTTC. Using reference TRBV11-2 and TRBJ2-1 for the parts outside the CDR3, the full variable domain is EAGVAQSPRYKIIEKRQSVAFWCNPISGHATLYWYQQILGQGPKLLIQFQNNGVVDDSQLPKDRFSAERLKGVDSTLKIQPAKLEDSAVYLCASNLGQSSYNEQFFGPGTRLTVL.

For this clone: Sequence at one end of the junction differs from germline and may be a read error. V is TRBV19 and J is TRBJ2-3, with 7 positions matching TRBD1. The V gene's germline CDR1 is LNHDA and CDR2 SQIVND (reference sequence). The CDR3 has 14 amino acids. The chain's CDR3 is CASSLDREADTQYF. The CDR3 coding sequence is TGTGCCAGTAGTTTAGACAGGGAAGCAGATACGCAGTATTTT.

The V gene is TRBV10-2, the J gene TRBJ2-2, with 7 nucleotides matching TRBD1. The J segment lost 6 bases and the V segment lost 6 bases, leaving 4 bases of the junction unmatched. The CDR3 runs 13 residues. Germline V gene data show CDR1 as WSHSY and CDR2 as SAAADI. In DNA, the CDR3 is TGCGCCAGCAGCGACACAGGGGCCGGGGAGCTGTTTTTT. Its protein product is CASSDTGAGELFF.

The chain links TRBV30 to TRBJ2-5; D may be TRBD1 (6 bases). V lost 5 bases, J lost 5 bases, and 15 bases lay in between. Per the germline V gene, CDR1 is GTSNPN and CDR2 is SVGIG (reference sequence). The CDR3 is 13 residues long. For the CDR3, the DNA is TGTGCCTGGGCTACAGGGAACGGGGAGACCCAGTACTTC. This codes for CAWATGNGETQYF.

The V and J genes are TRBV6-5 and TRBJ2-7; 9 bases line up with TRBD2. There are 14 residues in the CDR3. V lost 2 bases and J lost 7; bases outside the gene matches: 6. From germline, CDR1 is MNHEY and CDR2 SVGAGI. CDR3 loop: CASSYGTSSGEQYF. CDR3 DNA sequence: TGTGCCAGCAGTTACGGGACTAGCTCTGGTGAGCAGTACTTC.

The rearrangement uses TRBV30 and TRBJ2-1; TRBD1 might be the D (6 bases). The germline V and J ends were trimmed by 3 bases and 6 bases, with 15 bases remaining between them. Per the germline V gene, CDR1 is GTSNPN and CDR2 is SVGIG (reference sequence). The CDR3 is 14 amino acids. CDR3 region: CAWSPMWTVNEQFF. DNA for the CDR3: TGTGCCTGGAGCCCTATGTGGACAGTCAATGAGCAGTTCTTC.

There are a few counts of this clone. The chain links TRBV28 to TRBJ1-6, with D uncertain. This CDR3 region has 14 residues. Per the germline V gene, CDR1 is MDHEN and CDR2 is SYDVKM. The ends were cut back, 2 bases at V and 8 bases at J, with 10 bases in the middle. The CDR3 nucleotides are TGTGCCAGCAGTTTAGAGGGTCTATATTCACCCCTCCACTTT. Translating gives CASSLEGLYSPLHF.

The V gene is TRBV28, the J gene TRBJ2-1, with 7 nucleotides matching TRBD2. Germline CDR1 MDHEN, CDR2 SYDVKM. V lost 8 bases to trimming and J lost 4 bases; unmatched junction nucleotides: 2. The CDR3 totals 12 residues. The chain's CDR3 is CASGRGYNEQFF. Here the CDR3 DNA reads TGTGCCAGCGGGAGGGGATACAATGAGCAGTTCTTC.

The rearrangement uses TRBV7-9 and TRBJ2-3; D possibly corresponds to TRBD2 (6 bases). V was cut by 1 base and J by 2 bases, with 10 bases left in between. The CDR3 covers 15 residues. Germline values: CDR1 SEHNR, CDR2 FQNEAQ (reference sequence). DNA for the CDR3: TGTGCCAGCAGCTTAGGGGGGACTGTCACAGATACGCAGTATTTT. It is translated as CASSLGGTVTDTQYF.

CDR3 sequence reads: CAWQQEYNEQFF. The DNA of the CDR3 is TGTGCCTGGCAACAGGAATACAATGAGCAGTTCTTC. V and J are TRBV30 and TRBJ2-1; D is possibly TRBD1 (5 bases). The CDR3 covers 12 residues. Germline CDR1 and CDR2: GTSNPN and SVGIG (reference sequence). V was pared by 5 bases and J by 4 bases, with 9 bases between. The full variable domain, with the rest looked up from reference TRBV30 and TRBJ2-1, is SQTIHQWPATLVQPVGSPLSLECTVEGTSNPNLYWYRQAAGRGLQLLFYSVGIGQISSEVPQNLSASRPQDRQFILSSKKLLLSDSGFYLCAWQQEYNEQFFGPGTRLTVL.

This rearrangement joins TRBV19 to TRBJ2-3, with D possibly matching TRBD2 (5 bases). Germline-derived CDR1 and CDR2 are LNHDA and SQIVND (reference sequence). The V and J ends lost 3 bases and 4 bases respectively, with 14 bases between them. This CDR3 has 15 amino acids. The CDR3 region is CASSIRAGLADTQYF. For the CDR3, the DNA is TGTGCCAGTAGTATCCGGGCAGGACTTGCAGATACGCAGTATTTT. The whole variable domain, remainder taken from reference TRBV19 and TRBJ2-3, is DGGITQSPKYLFRKEGQNVTLSCEQNLNHDAMYWYRQDPGQGLRLIYYSQIVNDFQKGDIAEGYSVSREKKESFPLTVTSAQKNPTAFYLCASSIRAGLADTQYFGPGTRLTVL.

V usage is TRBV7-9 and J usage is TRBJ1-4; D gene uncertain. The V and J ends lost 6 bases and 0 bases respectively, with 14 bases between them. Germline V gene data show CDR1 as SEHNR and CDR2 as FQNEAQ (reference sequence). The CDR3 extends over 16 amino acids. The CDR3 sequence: CASSLLRDATNEKLFF. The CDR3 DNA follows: TGTGCCAGCAGTCTGTTACGAGATGCAACTAATGAAAAACTGTTTTTT.

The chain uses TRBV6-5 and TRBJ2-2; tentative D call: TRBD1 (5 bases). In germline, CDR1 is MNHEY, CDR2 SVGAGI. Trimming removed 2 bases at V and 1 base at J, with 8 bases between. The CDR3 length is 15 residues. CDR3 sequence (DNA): TGTGCCAGCAGTTACCAGGGTCGGAACACCGGGGAGCTGTTTTTT. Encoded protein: CASSYQGRNTGELFF.

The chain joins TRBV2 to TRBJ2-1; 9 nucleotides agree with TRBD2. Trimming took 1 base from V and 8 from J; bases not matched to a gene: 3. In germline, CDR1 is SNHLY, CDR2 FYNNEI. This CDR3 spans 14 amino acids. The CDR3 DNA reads TGTGCCAGCAGTGAAGGGACTAGCGTCTATGAGCAGTTCTTC. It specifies CASSEGTSVYEQFF.

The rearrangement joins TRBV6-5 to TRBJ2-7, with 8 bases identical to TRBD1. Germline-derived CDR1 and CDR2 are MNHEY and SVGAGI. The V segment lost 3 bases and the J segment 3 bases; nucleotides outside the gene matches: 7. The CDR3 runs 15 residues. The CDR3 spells CASSYETGALYEQYF. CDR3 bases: TGTGCCAGCAGTTATGAGACAGGGGCTCTCTACGAGCAGTACTTC.

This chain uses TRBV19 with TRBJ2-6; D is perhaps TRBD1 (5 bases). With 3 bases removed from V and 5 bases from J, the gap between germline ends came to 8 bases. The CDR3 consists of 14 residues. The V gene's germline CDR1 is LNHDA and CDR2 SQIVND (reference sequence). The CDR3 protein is CASSMQGRANVLTF. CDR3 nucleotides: TGTGCCAGTAGTATGCAGGGTAGGGCCAACGTCCTGACTTTC.

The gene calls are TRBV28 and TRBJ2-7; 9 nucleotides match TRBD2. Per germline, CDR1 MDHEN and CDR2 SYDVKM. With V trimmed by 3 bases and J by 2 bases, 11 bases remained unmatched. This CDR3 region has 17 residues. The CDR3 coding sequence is TGTGCCAGCAGTTTTAAAGGGACTAGCAGGACCCCCTACGAGCAGTACTTC. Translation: CASSFKGTSRTPYEQYF. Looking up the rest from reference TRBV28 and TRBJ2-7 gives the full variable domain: DVKVTQSSRYLVKRTGEKVFLECVQDMDHENMFWYRQDPGLGLRLIYFSYDVKMKEKGDIPEGYSVSREKKERFSLILESASTNQTSMYLCASSFKGTSRTPYEQYFGPGTRLTVT.

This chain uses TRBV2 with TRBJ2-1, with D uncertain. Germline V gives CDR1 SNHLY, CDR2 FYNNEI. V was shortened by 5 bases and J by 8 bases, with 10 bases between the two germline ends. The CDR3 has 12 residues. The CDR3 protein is CASSRMGDEQFF. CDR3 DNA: TGTGCCAGCAGTCGAATGGGCGATGAGCAGTTCTTC.

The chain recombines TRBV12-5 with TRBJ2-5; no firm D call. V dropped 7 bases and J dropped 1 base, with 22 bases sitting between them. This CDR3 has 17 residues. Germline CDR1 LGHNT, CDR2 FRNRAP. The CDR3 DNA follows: TGTGCTAGTGCCCGCGGCCAGCAATCGGAACTCCAAGAGACCCAGTACTTC. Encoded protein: CASARGQQSELQETQYF.

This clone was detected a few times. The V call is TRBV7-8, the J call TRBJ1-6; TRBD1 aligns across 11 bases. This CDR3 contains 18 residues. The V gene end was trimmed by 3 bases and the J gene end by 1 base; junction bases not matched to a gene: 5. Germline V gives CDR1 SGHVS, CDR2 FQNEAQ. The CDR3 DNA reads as TGTGCCAGCAGCTTCAAAGGGACAGGGGGTTCCTATAATTCACCCCTCCACTTT. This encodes CASSFKGTGGSYNSPLHF.

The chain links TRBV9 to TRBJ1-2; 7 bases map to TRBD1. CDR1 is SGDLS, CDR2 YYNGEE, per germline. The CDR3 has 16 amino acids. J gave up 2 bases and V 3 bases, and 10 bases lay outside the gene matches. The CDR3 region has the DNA TGTGCCAGCAGCGGAGCACTGACAGGGTTAAACTATGGCTACACCTTC. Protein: CASSGALTGLNYGYTF.

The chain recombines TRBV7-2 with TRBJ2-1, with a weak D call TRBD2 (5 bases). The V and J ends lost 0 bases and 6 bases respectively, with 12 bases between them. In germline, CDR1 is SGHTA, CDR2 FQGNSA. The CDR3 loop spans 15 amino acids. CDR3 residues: CASSLARVQSNEQFF. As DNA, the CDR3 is TGTGCCAGCAGCTTAGCGAGGGTCCAAAGCAATGAGCAGTTCTTC.

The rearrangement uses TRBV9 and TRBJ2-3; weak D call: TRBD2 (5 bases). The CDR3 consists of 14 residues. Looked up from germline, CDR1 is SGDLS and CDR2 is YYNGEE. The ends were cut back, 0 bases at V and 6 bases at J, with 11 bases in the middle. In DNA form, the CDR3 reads TGTGCCAGCAGCGTAGGGGGAGTAGGGGATACGCAGTATTTT. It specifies CASSVGGVGDTQYF.

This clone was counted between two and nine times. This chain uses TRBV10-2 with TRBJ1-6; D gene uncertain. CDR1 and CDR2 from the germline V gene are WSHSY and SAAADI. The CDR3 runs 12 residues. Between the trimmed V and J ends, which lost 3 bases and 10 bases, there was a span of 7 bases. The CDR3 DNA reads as TGCGCCAGCAGTGACCTGACATCACCCCTCCACTTT. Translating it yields CASSDLTSPLHF.